The next 6 T cell receptor beta chains were all read from a single sample in a study of spatial heterogeneity in lung cancer. MiXCR, run by TCRdb on the 5' RACE reads, gives a single entry per CDR3 protein. Here the sample spans approximately 52,000 distinct CDR3 sequences, roughly 7% being singletons. Time point indicated: sample taken at primary tumor resection. Tumor, nontumor lung or frozen PBMC supplied whole RNA that was sequenced unsorted. Specimen: PBMCs, collected at surgery. The receptors come from a female donor with early-stage non-small cell lung cancer.

This clonotype showed up many times. The V and J genes are TRBV5-5 and TRBJ2-7; a possible D gene is TRBD2 (6 bases). From germline, CDR1 is SGHKS and CDR2 YYEKEE (reference sequence). V was pared by 2 bases and J by 2 bases, with 17 bases between. The CDR3 contains 16 residues. CDR3 amino acids: CASSFHSRDFPYEQYF. DNA of the CDR3: TGTGCCAGCAGCTTTCACAGCCGGGACTTCCCCTACGAGCAGTACTTC.

This clonotype was recorded at least ten times. The chain recombines TRBV12-3 or TRBV12-4 with TRBJ2-1; D is unclear. V lost 0 bases, J lost 6 bases, and 12 bases lay in between. This CDR3 region has 15 residues. CDR3: CASSLAGHAGNEQFF. The CDR3 bases are TGTGCCAGCAGTTTAGCCGGGCACGCTGGCAATGAGCAGTTCTTC.

There are many counts of this clonotype. The chain uses TRBV12-5 and TRBJ2-7, with D uncertain. The CDR3 is made up of 11 amino acids. Germline lookup yields CDR1 LGHNT and CDR2 FRNRAP. The germline V and J ends were trimmed by 6 bases and 5 bases, with 8 bases remaining between them. The CDR3 loop is CASGTPHEQYF. The CDR3, as DNA: TGTGCTAGTGGCACGCCCCACGAGCAGTACTTC.

The chain links TRBV7-6 to TRBJ2-5; 9 nucleotides line up with TRBD1. Germline V gene lookup returns CDR1 SGHVS and CDR2 FNYEAQ. This CDR3 spans 16 amino acids. Trimming at V came to 5 bases and at J to 5 bases, leaving 12 bases not matched to a gene. CDR3 sequence: CASSRAPGQGEETQYF. The CDR3 DNA follows: TGTGCCAGCAGCAGGGCCCCGGGACAGGGAGAGGAGACCCAGTACTTC.

This clonotype showed up just a few times. CDR3 residues: CASSLSREDTQYF. Here the CDR3 DNA reads TGTGCCAGCAGTTTATCGAGGGAAGATACGCAGTATTTT. V gene TRBV27 combines with J gene TRBJ2-3, with D possibly TRBD2 on 5 matching bases. V lost 0 bases and J lost 5, with 6 bases in between. CDR1 is MNHEY and CDR2 is SMNVEV in the germline V gene (reference sequence). The CDR3 spans 13 residues.

This clonotype was seen a few times. The chain couples TRBV20-1 to TRBJ1-2, with a weak D call TRBD1 (5 bases). The CDR3 spans 13 residues. Germline V gives CDR1 DFQATT, CDR2 SNEGSKA (reference sequence). V lost 4 bases to trimming and J lost 8 bases, with 17 bases between them. Here the CDR3 DNA reads TGCAGTGCTACGCAGCCGGGACGAGGGGGCTACACCTTC. This gives the protein CSATQPGRGGYTF.